Only a few counts were recorded for the clone carrying this TCR beta chain. BIOMED2 TRB-A/B primer pools were used in multiplex TRB PCR. TCRdb processed the multiplex PCR reads anew with MiXCR; each CDR3 protein has one entry. This repertoire shows 9,000 to 13,000 distinct CDR3 sequences, roughly a third found once; its top ten account for over 15%. This specimen comes from a study of T and B cells in COVID-19 patients. Germline V lookup: CDR1 ENHRY, CDR2 SYGVKD. The V end lost 3 bases, the J end lost 0 bases, and 9 bases lay between the germline ends. The CDR3 runs to 14 residues. From blood, about 230-500 ng of genomic DNA served as TRB template.

The sequenced material came from blood. V gene TRBV10-3 combines with J gene TRBJ2-7, with D possibly TRBD2 on 5 matching bases. This TCR came from a human donor with active COVID-19. CDR3 sequence: CAISDGRDSYEQYF. The CDR3 DNA is TGTGCCATCAGTGATGGACGGGACTCCTACGAGCAGTACTTC.